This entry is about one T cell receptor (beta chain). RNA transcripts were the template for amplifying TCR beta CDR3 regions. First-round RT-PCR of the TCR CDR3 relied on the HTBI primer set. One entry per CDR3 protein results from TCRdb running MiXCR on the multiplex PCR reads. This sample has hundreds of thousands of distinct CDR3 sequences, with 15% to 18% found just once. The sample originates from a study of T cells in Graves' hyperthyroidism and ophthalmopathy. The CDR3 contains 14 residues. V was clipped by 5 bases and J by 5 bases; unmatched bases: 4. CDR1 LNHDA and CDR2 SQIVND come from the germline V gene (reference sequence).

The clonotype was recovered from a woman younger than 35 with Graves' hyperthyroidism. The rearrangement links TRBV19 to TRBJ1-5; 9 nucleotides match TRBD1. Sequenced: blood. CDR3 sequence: CASSVTGGHQPQHF. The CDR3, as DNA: TGTGCCAGTAGTGTGACAGGGGGTCATCAGCCCCAGCATTTT.